The present T cell receptor (beta chain) was sequenced within a study of shared clonotypes between healthy human individuals. Across the study: Used for every donor were three CD4 naive, three CD4 memory, two CD8 naive and one CD8 memory plate.

Germline lookup yields CDR1 SEHNR and CDR2 FQNEAQ (reference sequence). Trimming removed 5 bases at V and 1 base at J, with 17 bases between. CDR3 length equals 16 residues. As defined, naive CD8 cells were CD45RO-negative and positively selected for CCR7, with terminally differentiated effector memory CD45RA+ cells excluded. Regarding the study as a whole: Naive subsets usually exceeded memory subsets in estimated richness. Clonotypes which were not shared had lower generation probabilities than clonotypes that all four donors shared.

Authors' methods: ImmunoSEQ yielded junction-only sequences lacking quality scores, so filtering differed. TCRdb's copy holds only in-frame clones and misses some; the assay was immunoSEQ multiplex PCR. The D gene and trimming were derived from the DNA, and the V and J assignments and clone size from that table. This sample yields about 1,900,000 clones, of which less than 95% are seen a single time; around 1.2% belongs to the top ten. With regard to this clone: Its cognate antigen is unknown.

Sequences were obtained from naive CD8+ T cells sorted from blood. This TCR derives from a man aged 18 to 30 in good health. The chain employs TRBV7-9 and TRBJ1-1; possibly TRBD1 for D (6 bases). CDR3 DNA sequence: TGTGCCAGCAGCCCCGGCGGGGGCCGGACGAACACTGAAGCTTTCTTT. It is translated as CASSPGGGRTNTEAFF. The entire variable domain, with the rest obtained from reference TRBV7-9 and TRBJ1-1, is as follows: DTGVSQNPRHKITKRGQNVTFRCDPISEHNRLYWYRQTLGQGPEFLTYFQNEAQLEKSRLLSDRFSAERPKGSFSTLEIQRTEQGDSAMYLCASSPGGGRTNTEAFFGQGTRLTVV.